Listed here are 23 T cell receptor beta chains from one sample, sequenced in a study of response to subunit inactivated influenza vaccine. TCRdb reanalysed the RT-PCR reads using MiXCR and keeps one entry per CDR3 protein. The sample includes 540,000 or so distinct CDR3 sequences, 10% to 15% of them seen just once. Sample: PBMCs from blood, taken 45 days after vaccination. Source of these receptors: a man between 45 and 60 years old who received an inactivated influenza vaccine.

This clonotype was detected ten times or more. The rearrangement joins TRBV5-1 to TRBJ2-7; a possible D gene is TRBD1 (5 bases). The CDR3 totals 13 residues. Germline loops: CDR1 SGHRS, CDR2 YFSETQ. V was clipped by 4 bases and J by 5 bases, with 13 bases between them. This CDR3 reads CASSIGVTNEQYF. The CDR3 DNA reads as TGCGCCAGCAGCATAGGGGTTACGAACGAGCAGTACTTC.

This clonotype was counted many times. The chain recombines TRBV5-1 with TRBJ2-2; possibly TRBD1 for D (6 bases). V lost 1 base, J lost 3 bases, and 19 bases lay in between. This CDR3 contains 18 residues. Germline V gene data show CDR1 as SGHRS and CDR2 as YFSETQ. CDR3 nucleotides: TGCGCCAGCAGCTTGCCGTGGATCTCACAGGGCCACACCGGGGAGCTGTTTTTT. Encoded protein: CASSLPWISQGHTGELFF.

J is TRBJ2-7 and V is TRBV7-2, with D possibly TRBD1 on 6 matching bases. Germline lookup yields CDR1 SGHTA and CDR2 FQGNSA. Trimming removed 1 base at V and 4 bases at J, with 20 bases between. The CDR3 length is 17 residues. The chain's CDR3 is CASSLGFTGRGRYEQYF. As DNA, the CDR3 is TGTGCCAGCAGCTTAGGATTTACGGGCAGGGGCCGGTACGAGCAGTACTTC.

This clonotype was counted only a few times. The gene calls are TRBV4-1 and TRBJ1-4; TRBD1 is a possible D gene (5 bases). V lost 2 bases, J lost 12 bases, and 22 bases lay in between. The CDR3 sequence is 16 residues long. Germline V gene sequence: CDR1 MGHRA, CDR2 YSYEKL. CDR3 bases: TGCGCCAGCAGCCAATCCGCAACGTTAGGGGCGCGGGAACTGTTTTTT. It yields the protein CASSQSATLGARELFF.

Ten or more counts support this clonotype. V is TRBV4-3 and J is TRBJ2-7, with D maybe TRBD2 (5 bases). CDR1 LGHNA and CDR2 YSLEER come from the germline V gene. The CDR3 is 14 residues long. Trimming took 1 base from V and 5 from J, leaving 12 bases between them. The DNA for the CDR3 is TGCGCCAGCAGCCAAGGAGGGTTCAGACACGAGCAGTACTTC. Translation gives CASSQGGFRHEQYF.

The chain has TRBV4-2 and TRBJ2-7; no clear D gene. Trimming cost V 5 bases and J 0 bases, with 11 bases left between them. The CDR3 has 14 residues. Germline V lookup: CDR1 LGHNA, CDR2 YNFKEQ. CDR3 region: CASSSAKSSYEQYF. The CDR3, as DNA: TGTGCCAGCAGCTCCGCGAAGAGCTCCTACGAGCAGTACTTC.

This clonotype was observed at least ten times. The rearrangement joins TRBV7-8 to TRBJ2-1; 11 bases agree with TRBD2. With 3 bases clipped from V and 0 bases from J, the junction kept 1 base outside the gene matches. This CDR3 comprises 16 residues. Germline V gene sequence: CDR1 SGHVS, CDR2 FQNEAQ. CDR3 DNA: TGTGCCAGCAGCTTTAGCGGGAGGGTCTCCTACAATGAGCAGTTCTTC. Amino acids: CASSFSGRVSYNEQFF.

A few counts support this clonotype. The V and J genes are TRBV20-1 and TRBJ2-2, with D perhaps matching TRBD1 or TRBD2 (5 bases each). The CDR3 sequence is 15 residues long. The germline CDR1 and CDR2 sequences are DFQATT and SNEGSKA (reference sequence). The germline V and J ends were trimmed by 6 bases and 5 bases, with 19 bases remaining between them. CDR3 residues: CSASWGSGSTGELFF. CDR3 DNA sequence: TGCAGTGCCTCCTGGGGGTCAGGGAGTACCGGGGAGCTGTTTTTT.

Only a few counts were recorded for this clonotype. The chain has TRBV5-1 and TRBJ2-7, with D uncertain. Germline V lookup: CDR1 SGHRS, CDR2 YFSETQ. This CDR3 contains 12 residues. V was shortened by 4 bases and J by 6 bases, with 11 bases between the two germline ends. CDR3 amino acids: CASSPSTLEQYF. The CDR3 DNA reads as TGCGCCAGCAGCCCCTCAACCCTCGAGCAGTACTTC.

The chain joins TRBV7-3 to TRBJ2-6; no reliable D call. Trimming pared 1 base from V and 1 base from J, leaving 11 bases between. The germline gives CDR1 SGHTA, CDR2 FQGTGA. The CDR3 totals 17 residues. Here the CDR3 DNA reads TGTGCCAGCAGCTTAATGGGGTTTCAATCTGGGGCCAACGTCCTGACTTTC. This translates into CASSLMGFQSGANVLTF.

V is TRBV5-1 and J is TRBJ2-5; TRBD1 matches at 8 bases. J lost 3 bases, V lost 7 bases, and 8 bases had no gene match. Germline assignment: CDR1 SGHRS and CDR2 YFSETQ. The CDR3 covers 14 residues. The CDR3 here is CASRAGGAKETQYF. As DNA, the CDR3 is TGCGCCAGCCGCGCAGGGGGCGCAAAAGAGACCCAGTACTTC.

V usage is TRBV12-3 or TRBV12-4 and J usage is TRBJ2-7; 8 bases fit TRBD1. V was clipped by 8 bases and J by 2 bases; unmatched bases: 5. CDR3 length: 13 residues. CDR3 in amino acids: CASGQGSAYEQYF. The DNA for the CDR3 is TGTGCCAGCGGACAGGGCAGTGCCTACGAGCAGTACTTC.

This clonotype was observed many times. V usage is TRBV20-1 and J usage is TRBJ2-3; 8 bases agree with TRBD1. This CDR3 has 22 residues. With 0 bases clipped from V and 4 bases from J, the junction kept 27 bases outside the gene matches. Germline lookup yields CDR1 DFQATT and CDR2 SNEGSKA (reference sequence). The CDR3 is CSAREGRVSGTGGPLGPDTQYF. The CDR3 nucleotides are TGCAGTGCTAGAGAGGGGCGGGTATCCGGGACAGGAGGTCCTCTTGGCCCAGATACGCAGTATTTT.

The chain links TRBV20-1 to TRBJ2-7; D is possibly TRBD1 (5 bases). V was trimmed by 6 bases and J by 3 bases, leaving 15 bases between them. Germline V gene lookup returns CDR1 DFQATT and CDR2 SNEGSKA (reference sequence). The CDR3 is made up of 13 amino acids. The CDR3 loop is CSAVINDSYEQYF. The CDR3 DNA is TGCAGTGCCGTTATTAACGACAGCTACGAGCAGTACTTC.

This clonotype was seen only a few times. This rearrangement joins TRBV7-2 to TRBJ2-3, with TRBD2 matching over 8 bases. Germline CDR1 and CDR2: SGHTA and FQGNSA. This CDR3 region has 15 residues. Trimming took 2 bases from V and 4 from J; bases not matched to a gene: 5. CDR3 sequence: CASSLRGGQADTQYF. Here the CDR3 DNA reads TGTGCCAGCAGCTTACGGGGGGGCCAAGCAGATACGCAGTATTTT.

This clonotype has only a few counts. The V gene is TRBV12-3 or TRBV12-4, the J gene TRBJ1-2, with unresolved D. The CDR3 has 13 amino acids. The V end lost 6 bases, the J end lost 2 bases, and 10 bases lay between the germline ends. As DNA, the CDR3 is TGTGCCAGCAGAACTGACGGAAACTATGGCTACACCTTC. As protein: CASRTDGNYGYTF.

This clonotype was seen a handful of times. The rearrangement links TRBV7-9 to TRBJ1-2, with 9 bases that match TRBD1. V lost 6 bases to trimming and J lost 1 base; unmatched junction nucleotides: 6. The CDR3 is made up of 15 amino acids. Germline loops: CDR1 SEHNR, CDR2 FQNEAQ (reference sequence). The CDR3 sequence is CASSLGGQGNYGYTF. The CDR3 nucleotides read TGTGCCAGCAGTCTTGGGGGACAGGGTAACTATGGCTACACCTTC.

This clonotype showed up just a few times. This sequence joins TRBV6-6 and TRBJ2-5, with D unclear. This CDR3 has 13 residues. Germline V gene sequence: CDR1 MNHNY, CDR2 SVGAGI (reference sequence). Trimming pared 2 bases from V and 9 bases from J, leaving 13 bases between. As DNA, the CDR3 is TGTGCCAGCAGTTACGGCGGCAACTCGGCCCAGTACTTC. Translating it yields CASSYGGNSAQYF.

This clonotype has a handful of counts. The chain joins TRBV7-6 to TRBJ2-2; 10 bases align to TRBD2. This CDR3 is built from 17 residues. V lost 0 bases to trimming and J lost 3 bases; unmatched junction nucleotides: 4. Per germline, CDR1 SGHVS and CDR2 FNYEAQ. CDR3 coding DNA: TGTGCCAGCAGCTTAGCGCTAGCGGGAGACGACACCGGGGAGCTGTTTTTT. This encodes CASSLALAGDDTGELFF.

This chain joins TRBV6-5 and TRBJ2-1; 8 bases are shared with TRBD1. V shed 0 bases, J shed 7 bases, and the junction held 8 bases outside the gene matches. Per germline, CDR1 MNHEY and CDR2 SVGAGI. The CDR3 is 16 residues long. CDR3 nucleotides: TGTGCCAGCAGTTACTCGAGTGGCAGGGGGCTAAATGAGCAGTTCTTC. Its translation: CASSYSSGRGLNEQFF.

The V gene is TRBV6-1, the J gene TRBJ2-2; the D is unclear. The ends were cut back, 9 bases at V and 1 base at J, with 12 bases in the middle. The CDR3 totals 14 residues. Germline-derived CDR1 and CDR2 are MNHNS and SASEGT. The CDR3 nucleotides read TGTGCCAGTCGAATGACAAGGAACACCGGGGAGCTGTTTTTT. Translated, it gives CASRMTRNTGELFF.

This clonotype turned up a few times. This CDR3 reads CASSSRLAGNHYTDTQYF. In nucleotides, the CDR3 is TGTGCCAGCAGCTCCCGACTAGCGGGAAACCACTACACAGATACGCAGTATTTT. The chain combines TRBV9 with TRBJ2-3, with 11 bases aligning to TRBD2. The germline gives CDR1 SGDLS, CDR2 YYNGEE. With V trimmed by 4 bases and J by 2 bases, 12 bases remained unmatched. The CDR3 totals 18 residues.

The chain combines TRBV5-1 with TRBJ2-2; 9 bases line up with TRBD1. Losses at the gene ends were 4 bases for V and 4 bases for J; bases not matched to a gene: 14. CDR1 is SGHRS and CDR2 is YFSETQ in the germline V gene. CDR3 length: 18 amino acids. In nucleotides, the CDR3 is TGCGCCAGCAGCCAGGACCCTTTCGGACAGGGGAGCACCGGGGAGCTGTTTTTT. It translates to CASSQDPFGQGSTGELFF.